Below, one TCR beta chain is given with its context. It has no known antigen specificity. The input lacks base qualities; no much larger clone sits a single base away. Preparation of the library involved the immunoSEQ multiplex PCR assay. Each sample had roughly 100,000 TCR templates assayed by the deep sequencing platform. Genomic DNA extracted from sorted T cells was used for TCRbeta CDR3 sequencing. As for how the authors treated the data: Clonal analysis of TCRbeta CDR3 data was done in the R programming language. Unstimulated samples were compared with post-reaction CFSE-low samples to define alloreactive CD4+ and CD8+ clones. Regulatory or non-regulatory origin was assigned to alloreactive CD4+ clones by matching of sequences to sorted unstimulated Treg and non-Treg repertoires. TCRdb stores this immuneACCESS table with in-frame sequences only. Part of the clones is absent; in the studies checked, under half of the shortfall reflects unresolved V genes, and no reason is known for the rest. D and trimming were read from the DNA, whereas the V and J calls and clone size are those reported in that table. A total of about 91,000 clones appear in this sample, approximately 93% of them only once. Over 5% of the sample goes to the ten largest clones.

Sorted unstimulated T cells and proliferating T cells recovered from mixed lymphocyte reactions underwent TCRbeta CDR3 sequencing. Fresh whole blood from nine to eleven HLA-typed healthy donors served as the source for isolating PBMCs. This entry belongs to a study of siplizumab effects on memory and regulatory T cells (dated by TCRdb to between 2018 and 2020). In the study overall: The study looked at the effect of siplizumab, an anti-CD2 antibody, on alloreactive T-cell subsets in allogeneic mixed lymphocyte reactions made from human PBMCs. Points the paper makes about the study in general: Siplizumab significantly reduced the cumulative frequency of alloreactive sequences traceable to unstimulated CD4+ memory T cells. Among mappable alloreactive CD4+ clones, the Treg-derived fraction averaged about 75% with siplizumab versus approximately 27% in control reactions. Unstimulated naive T cells appeared to be more diverse than memory T cells, and naive cells seemed to make a substantial contribution to the alloresponse. A naive or memory phenotype could not be assigned to roughly 75-95% of proliferating CD4+ or CD8+ clones. Whether proliferating Tregs from siplizumab cultures actually had suppressive function was not functionally confirmed. Because sequences at frequencies below about 10^-5 were poorly captured, only a minor fraction of alloreactive clones could be mapped back to unstimulated subsets.

Based on the germline V gene (reference sequence), the CDR1 and CDR2 sequences are MNHEY and SMNVEV. From the cysteine up to the phenylalanine, the CDR3 has a length of 14 residues. Of all the DNA, just the CDR3 is kept, 42 bases in frame from base 1. Trimming removed 6 bases from V and 0 bases from J; the gene matches leave 5 bases unexplained. The chain employs TRBV27 and TRBJ2-7, and 7 bases in between align with TRBD1. The sequencing input was CD8+ T cells sorted from blood. This receptor was obtained from a human donor in good health. At the DNA level, the sequence is TGTGCCAGCAGCGACAGGGAGAGCTCCTACGAGCAGTACTTC. This encodes CASSDRESSYEQYF.